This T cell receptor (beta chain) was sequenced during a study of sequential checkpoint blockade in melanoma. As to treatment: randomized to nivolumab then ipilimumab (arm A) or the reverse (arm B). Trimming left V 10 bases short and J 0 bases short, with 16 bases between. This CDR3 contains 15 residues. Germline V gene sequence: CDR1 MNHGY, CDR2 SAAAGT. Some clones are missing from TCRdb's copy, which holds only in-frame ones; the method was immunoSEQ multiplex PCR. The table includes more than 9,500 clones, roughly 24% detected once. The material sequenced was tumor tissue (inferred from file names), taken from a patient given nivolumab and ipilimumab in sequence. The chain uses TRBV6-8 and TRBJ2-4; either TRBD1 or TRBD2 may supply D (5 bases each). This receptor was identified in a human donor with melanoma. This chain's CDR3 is CATSGAQLAKNIQYF. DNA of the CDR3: TGTGCCACCTCCGGGGCCCAACTAGCCAAAAACATTCAGTACTTC.